What follows are 23 T cell receptor beta chains derived from one specimen sequenced in a study of somatic mutations in cytotoxic T cells in rheumatoid arthritis. The table came from immunoSEQ multiplex PCR; TCRdb's copy has only in-frame clones and leaves some out. The top ten clones hold less than 25% of a sample with more than 15,000 clones, more than 60% of them seen once. The sample consisted of CD8+ T cells sorted from blood. Receptors originate from a woman aged 55 to 70 in good health.

This rearrangement joins TRBV13 to TRBJ2-7; 8 positions match TRBD1. CDR3 length equals 14 residues. Germline CDR1 is PRHDT and CDR2 is FYEKMQ (reference sequence). Unmatched junction bases numbered 10, after V lost 6 bases and J lost 6 bases. The CDR3 nucleotides read TGTGCCAGCAGGCACAGGGGGACTTCTACCGAGCAGTACTTC. This translates into CASRHRGTSTEQYF.

The genes are TRBV7-9 and TRBJ1-5; 7 bases are a match to TRBD1. The CDR3 contains 17 residues. Looked up from germline, CDR1 is SEHNR and CDR2 is FQNEAQ (reference sequence). V lost 1 base to trimming and J lost 2 bases; unmatched junction nucleotides: 8. The CDR3 DNA is TGTGCCAGCAGCTTAGGCGGCACAGGGGTGGGCAATCAGCCCCAGCATTTT. Its translation is CASSLGGTGVGNQPQHF.

The rearrangement links TRBV4-1 to TRBJ2-1; TRBD2 is a possible D gene (6 bases). The V end lost 4 bases, the J end lost 10 bases, and 14 bases lay between the germline ends. Germline V gene lookup returns CDR1 MGHRA and CDR2 YSYEKL. The CDR3 has 13 amino acids. This CDR3 is CASSLASEGEQFF. DNA for the CDR3: TGCGCCAGCAGCCTAGCTAGCGAAGGCGAGCAGTTCTTC.

The genes are TRBV10-3 and TRBJ1-1, with D tentatively TRBD1 (6 bases). The V gene lost 1 base and the J gene lost 13 bases, with 13 bases spanning the gap. This CDR3 is built from 12 residues. The germline CDR1 and CDR2 sequences are ENHRY and SYGVKD. The CDR3 reads CAISEWRQVGFF. The CDR3, as DNA: TGTGCCATCAGTGAGTGGAGACAGGTTGGTTTCTTT.

In its sample, this clone was seen once. V is TRBV27 and J is TRBJ1-2; D is undetermined. V dropped 0 bases and J dropped 0 bases, with 5 bases sitting between them. Germline V gives CDR1 MNHEY, CDR2 SMNVEV (reference sequence). The CDR3 is 14 residues long. Written as DNA, the CDR3 is TGTGCCAGCAGTTTATCTCAGACTAACTATGGCTACACCTTC. Translated: CASSLSQTNYGYTF.

This chain connects TRBV5-1 to TRBJ2-1; D gene ambiguous. Germline CDR1 and CDR2: SGHRS and YFSETQ. This CDR3 has 11 amino acids. Trimming shortened V by 6 bases and J by 6 bases, and 7 bases separated the two germline ends. The DNA for the CDR3 is TGCGCCAGCACAGAAGTCAATGAGCAGTTCTTC. Protein: CASTEVNEQFF.

This sequence joins TRBV30 and TRBJ1-1; D is ambiguous. The CDR3 consists of 16 residues. Per germline, CDR1 GTSNPN and CDR2 SVGIG (reference sequence). Trimming took off 3 bases at V and 2 bases at J, with 19 bases between the two ends. The DNA of the CDR3 is TGTGCCTGGAGCCACCCTTATGGGTACCCAAACACTGAAGCTTTCTTT. Amino acids: CAWSHPYGYPNTEAFF.

The J gene is TRBJ2-1, the V gene TRBV19, with 11 positions matching TRBD2. The CDR3 is made up of 14 amino acids. With V trimmed by 6 bases and J by 8 bases, 6 bases remained unmatched. The germline CDR1 and CDR2 sequences are LNHDA and SQIVND (reference sequence). Written as DNA, the CDR3 is TGTGCCAGTAGCCTAGCGGGAGGTCTCCATGAGCAGTTCTTC. It translates to CASSLAGGLHEQFF.

This rearrangement joins TRBV27 to TRBJ1-2; D is unclear. CDR3 size: 13 residues. The germline CDR1 and CDR2 sequences are MNHEY and SMNVEV (reference sequence). V dropped 5 bases and J dropped 8 bases, with 15 bases sitting between them. The CDR3, as DNA: TGTGCCAGCAGTCCCGGGCTGTACATGGGCTACACCTTC. It codes for CASSPGLYMGYTF.

The chain recombines TRBV11-3 with TRBJ2-5; TRBD2 matches 9 bases. The J call could be wrong; TRBJ2-7 is a better fit for the DNA end. The CDR3 totals 14 residues. The V gene's germline CDR1 is SGHNT and CDR2 YENEEA. The chain's CDR3 is CASSPTSGSYEQYF. In DNA form, the CDR3 reads TGTGCCAGCAGCCCGACTAGCGGTTCCTACGAGCAGTACTTC.

This chain links TRBV4-1 with TRBJ1-1; a possible D gene is TRBD1 (5 bases). The CDR3 is 15 residues long. V lost 4 bases, J lost 3 bases, and 15 bases lay in between. Germline V gene lookup returns CDR1 MGHRA and CDR2 YSYEKL. CDR3 coding DNA: TGCGCCAGCAGCCTCCAAGCACAGGACGACACTGAAGCTTTCTTT. As protein: CASSLQAQDDTEAFF.

The chain has TRBV7-7 and TRBJ2-5; D uncertain. This CDR3 spans 15 amino acids. The V end lost 1 base, the J end lost 4 bases, and 13 bases lay between the germline ends. Germline values: CDR1 SSHAT, CDR2 FNYEAQ (reference sequence). CDR3 bases: TGTGCCAGCAGCTTAGGACACTCAGCAGCAGAGACCCAGTACTTC. Residues: CASSLGHSAAETQYF. The whole variable domain, remainder taken from reference TRBV7-7 and TRBJ2-5, is GAGVSQSPRYKVTKRGQDVTLRCDPISSHATLYWYQQALGQGPEFLTYFNYEAQPDKSGLPSDRFSAERPEGSISTLTIQRTEQRDSAMYRCASSLGHSAAETQYFGPGTRLLVL.

This clone was picked up a small number of times. The V gene is TRBV2, the J gene TRBJ2-7, with a tentative D call TRBD1 (6 bases). V lost 7 bases to trimming and J lost 5 bases, with 18 bases between them. Germline V lookup: CDR1 SNHLY, CDR2 FYNNEI. The CDR3 length is 14 residues. In nucleotides, the CDR3 is TGTGCCAGCAAGGTAAAGCAGGGGTTCCACGAGCAGTACTTC. It is translated as CASKVKQGFHEQYF.

The V and J genes are TRBV10-2 and TRBJ2-1; a possible D gene is TRBD2 (5 bases). Germline assignment: CDR1 WSHSY and CDR2 SAAADI. There are 16 residues in the CDR3. Trimming took 3 bases from V and 2 from J, leaving 14 bases between them. CDR3 nucleotides: TGCGCCAGCAGTGACGTTCTAGCCGTTACCTACAATGAGCAGTTCTTC. Translating gives CASSDVLAVTYNEQFF.

V is TRBV12-5 and J is TRBJ1-3, with no clear D. This CDR3 has 11 residues. Trimming removed 8 bases at V and 0 bases at J, with 2 bases between. Germline V gene lookup returns CDR1 LGHNT and CDR2 FRNRAP. The DNA of the CDR3 is TGTGCTAGTCACTCTGGAAACACCATATATTTT. It encodes CASHSGNTIYF.

This chain connects TRBV6-1 to TRBJ1-1; the D is unclear. V was trimmed by 0 bases and J by 8 bases, leaving 16 bases between them. The length of the CDR3 is 15 residues. The germline V gene has CDR1 MNHNS and CDR2 SASEGT. The CDR3 protein is CASSEARVFPREAFF. CDR3 nucleotides: TGTGCCAGCAGTGAAGCGCGTGTTTTTCCCCGGGAAGCTTTCTTT.

In the case of this clone: A read error may produce the germline difference seen at one junction end. The V call is TRBV9, the J call TRBJ2-7; D possibly uses TRBD1 or TRBD2 (6 bases each). CDR1 and CDR2 from the germline V gene are SGDLS and YYNGEE. CDR3 size: 12 residues. The CDR3 DNA reads as TGTGCCAGCAGCGTAGAAGGGGGGCCCAGTACCTTC. Its protein is CASSVEGGPSTF. The full variable domain, in which reference TRBV9 and TRBJ2-7 provide the parts outside the CDR3, is DSGVTQTPKHLITATGQRVTLRCSPRSGDLSVYWYQQSLDQGLQFLIQYYNGEERAKGNILERFSAQQFPDLHSELNLSSLELGDSALYFCASSVEGGPSTFGPGTRLTVT.

The CDR3 region is CASSSGQGAPYEQYF. The CDR3 DNA sequence: TGTGCCAGCAGCTCGGGACAGGGAGCACCCTACGAGCAGTACTTC. V is TRBV5-5 and J is TRBJ2-7; 9 nucleotides line up with TRBD1. The CDR3 totals 15 residues. CDR1 and CDR2 from the germline V gene are SGHKS and YYEKEE (reference sequence). Germline trimming cut 3 bases from V and 2 bases from J; bases unmatched to any gene: 6.

The chain employs TRBV27 and TRBJ2-1, with 9 bases aligning to TRBD2. Germline CDR1 is MNHEY and CDR2 is SMNVEV (reference sequence). The ends lost 4 bases at V and 6 bases at J; junction bases unmatched: 13. The CDR3 loop spans 17 amino acids. CDR3 amino acids: CASSSLLAGALPNEQFF. The CDR3 DNA follows: TGTGCCAGCAGTTCACTCTTAGCGGGGGCCCTACCCAATGAGCAGTTCTTC.

Written as DNA, the CDR3 is TGTGCCAGCAGCGTAGCTAGAGGGTCGGGGGGGATAGGAGCTTTCTTT. Translated, it gives CASSVARGSGGIGAFF. V and J are TRBV9 and TRBJ1-1, with D possibly TRBD1 on 5 matching bases. CDR1 is SGDLS and CDR2 is YYNGEE in the germline V gene. The germline V and J ends were trimmed by 0 bases and 10 bases, with 22 bases remaining between them. The CDR3 sequence is 16 residues long.

V and J are TRBV5-1 and TRBJ1-1; the match to TRBD1 covers 9 bases. CDR1 and CDR2 (germline): SGHRS, YFSETQ. After removal of 3 bases from V and 0 bases from J, the junction contained 3 bases not matched to a gene. The CDR3 length is 15 residues. In DNA form, the CDR3 reads TGCGCCAGCAGCTGGGGGACAGGGTTGAACACTGAAGCTTTCTTT. It encodes CASSWGTGLNTEAFF.

The chain employs TRBV6-1 and TRBJ2-1; 7 nucleotides line up with TRBD2. The CDR3 runs to 15 residues. J lost 0 bases, V lost 3 bases, and 2 bases had no gene match. Per the germline V gene, CDR1 is MNHNS and CDR2 is SASEGT. CDR3 sequence (DNA): TGTGCCAGCAGTGAGGGCGGGGGCTCCTACAATGAGCAGTTCTTC. This encodes CASSEGGGSYNEQFF.

The gene calls are TRBV4-1 and TRBJ1-1, with D possibly being TRBD1 (5 bases). Germline V gives CDR1 MGHRA, CDR2 YSYEKL. The CDR3 has 14 amino acids. V lost 5 bases and J lost 3, with 13 bases in between. CDR3 DNA: TGCGCCAGCAGCAGAGGTGGGGGGTACACTGAAGCTTTCTTT. This gives the protein CASSRGGGYTEAFF.